This T cell receptor (beta chain) was documented in a study of blood T cell repertoires in COVID-19. The CDR3 has 15 residues. J lost 3 bases, V lost 5 bases, and 5 bases had no gene match. The V gene's germline CDR1 is SEHNR and CDR2 FQNEAQ (reference sequence). The authors' processing: Nucleated cell number was recorded as an estimate derived from reference gene primer amplification. Using immunoSEQ multiplex PCR, the repertoire was profiled, and TCRdb retains in-frame clones only, with some absent. The V and J calls and clone size are taken from that table; D and trimming were inferred from the DNA. The sample records roughly 180,000 clones, about 80% being singletons.

The material sequenced was peripheral blood. The rearrangement links TRBV7-9 to TRBJ2-3; 10 nucleotides align to TRBD1. This clonotype was sampled from a woman in her forties or fifties with active or convalescent COVID-19. CDR3 DNA: TGTGCCAGCAGCGCCCGGGACAGGGGAACAGATACGCAGTATTTT. Translating gives CASSARDRGTDTQYF.